The 30 T cell receptor beta chains reported below all come from one sample, sequenced in a study of CD8+CD57+ T cells in acquired aplastic anemia (dated by TCRdb to about 2018). TCRdb records Illumina HiSeq 2000 as the sequencer. Profiling of TCR beta VDJ combinations and CDR3 sequences used genomic DNA as the template. In-frame beta chains were kept once TCRdb had trimmed the public reads at Q25 with fastp and called clones with MiXCR. Rows are combined by CDR3 protein, so each entry shows the most common genes and DNA. This sample holds some 140,000 distinct CDR3 sequences; more than 35% were observed only once. The top ten clonotypes cover 8.4% of the sample. Sequencing was performed on sorted CD4+, CD8+, or CD8+CD57+ T cells (not recorded which) from PBMCs. The receptors stem from a human donor in good health, serving as a control.

V and J are TRBV9 and TRBJ2-5; 10 bases line up with TRBD2. V trimming: 3 bases; J trimming: 4 bases; junction bases outside the gene matches: 3. Germline V gene sequence: CDR1 SGDLS, CDR2 YYNGEE. The length of the CDR3 is 14 residues. DNA for the CDR3: TGTGCCAGCAGCGCAAGACTAGCGGGAGAGACCCAGTACTTC. It yields the protein CASSARLAGETQYF.

Comment on this clonotype: The conserved phenylalanine or tryptophan normally closing the CDR3 is absent here, so this likely arose from a read error. The limits of the CDR3 on the DNA are not certain, so only TCRdb's listed CDR3 is given. The rearrangement links TRBV24-1 to TRBJ2-3; the D call of TRBD1 is as the table states it, not checked on the DNA. Germline V gene sequence: CDR1 KGHDR, CDR2 SFDVKD. The CDR3 is 11 residues long, ends included. CDR3: CASNPYPSGSS.

This chain joins TRBV11-1 and TRBJ1-5, with a tentative D call TRBD1 (6 bases). Per the germline V gene, CDR1 is SGHAT and CDR2 is FQDESV (reference sequence). V lost 4 bases to trimming and J lost 0 bases, with 16 bases between them. The length of the CDR3 is 17 residues. This chain's CDR3 is CASSSVPGAGSNQPQHF. CDR3 in DNA: TGTGCCAGCAGCTCCGTTCCAGGGGCCGGTAGCAATCAGCCCCAGCATTTT.

This rearrangement joins TRBV13 to TRBJ2-7, with 8 bases identical to TRBD1. Germline CDR1 and CDR2: PRHDT and FYEKMQ (reference sequence). V lost 5 bases and J lost 0; bases outside the gene matches: 6. This CDR3 is built from 15 residues. CDR3 sequence: CASSRGQVSSYEQYF. DNA for the CDR3: TGTGCCAGCAGCCGGGGACAGGTGAGCTCCTACGAGCAGTACTTC.

This clonotype came up many times. The chain joins TRBV20-1 to TRBJ2-7; maybe TRBD1 (5 bases). Looked up from germline, CDR1 is DFQATT and CDR2 is SNEGSKA (reference sequence). This CDR3 is built from 13 residues. V was shortened by 1 base and J by 1 base, with 8 bases between the two germline ends. This chain's CDR3 is CSARVPGSYEQYF. CDR3 in DNA: TGCAGTGCTAGAGTCCCAGGGTCCTACGAGCAGTACTTC.

This chain links TRBV25-1 with TRBJ1-1; possible D gene TRBD1, 5 bases. CDR3 length equals 13 residues. The V gene lost 2 bases and the J gene lost 11 bases, with 15 bases spanning the gap. Per germline, CDR1 MGHDK and CDR2 SYGVNS. CDR3 DNA sequence: TGTGCCAGCAGTGAAACAGTATCGAAGGGGGCTTTCTTT. Translated: CASSETVSKGAFF.

The V gene is TRBV7-3, the J gene TRBJ2-1, with 8 bases matching TRBD2. CDR3 length equals 15 residues. CDR1 and CDR2 (germline): SGHTA, FQGTGA. V lost 4 bases to trimming and J lost 1 base; unmatched junction nucleotides: 3. CDR3 amino acids: CASSSAGGSYNEQFF. CDR3 coding DNA: TGTGCCAGCAGCTCCGCGGGAGGTTCCTACAATGAGCAGTTCTTC.

This clonotype was seen a handful of times. A read error may account for a junction end that differs from germline. J is TRBJ2-7 and V is TRBV24-1; 7 bases agree with TRBD1. CDR1 is KGHDR and CDR2 is SFDVKD in the germline V gene. The CDR3 runs to 13 residues. The CDR3 DNA follows: TGTGCCACCAAGGGACAGAACACCGGGGAGCTGTACTTC. Encoded protein: CATKGQNTGELYF.

This chain connects TRBV5-4 to TRBJ2-7, with unresolved D. The germline V gene has CDR1 SGHNT and CDR2 YYREEE (reference sequence). The CDR3 runs 14 residues. V dropped 1 base and J dropped 3 bases, with 11 bases sitting between them. As DNA, the CDR3 is TGTGCCAGCAGCTTGACGCTAGATAACTACGAGCAGTACTTC. Translating gives CASSLTLDNYEQYF.

In this sample, this clonotype turned up many times. The chain couples TRBV20-1 to TRBJ2-2; D gene unclear. The germline CDR1 and CDR2 sequences are DFQATT and SNEGSKA (reference sequence). This CDR3 has 13 residues. Trimming left V 7 bases short and J 2 bases short, with 11 bases between. In DNA, the CDR3 is TGCAGTGTGACCGGGCCTAACACCGGGGAGCTGTTTTTT. Amino acids: CSVTGPNTGELFF.

V usage is TRBV29-1 and J usage is TRBJ2-2; D not resolved. This CDR3 is built from 13 residues. Trimming shortened V by 5 bases and J by 2 bases, and 9 bases separated the two germline ends. The germline V gene encodes CDR1 SQVTM and CDR2 ANQGSEA. The CDR3 loop reads CSVRAENTGELFF. The CDR3 DNA follows: TGCAGCGTTCGGGCGGAAAACACCGGGGAGCTGTTTTTT.

The table lists this clonotype with a few counts. The chain has TRBV10-1 and TRBJ2-1, with 7 positions matching TRBD2. Per germline, CDR1 WNHNN and CDR2 SYGVQD (reference sequence). V shed 6 bases, J shed 4 bases, and the junction held 9 bases outside the gene matches. The CDR3 is 15 amino acids. The CDR3 loop is CASRDTSEGYNEQFF. CDR3 DNA sequence: TGCGCCAGCAGGGACACTAGCGAGGGTTACAATGAGCAGTTCTTC.

V usage is TRBV10-3 and J usage is TRBJ2-3; 8 bases fit TRBD2. The junction had 19 bases not matched to a gene; V was cut back by 6 bases and J by 11 bases. Looked up from germline, CDR1 is ENHRY and CDR2 is SYGVKD. This CDR3 spans 16 amino acids. Here the CDR3 reads CAISRDGGASYNEQYF. The CDR3 nucleotides read TGTGCCATCAGCAGAGACGGGGGGGCCTCCTACAATGAGCAGTATTTT.

The rearrangement links TRBV7-2 to TRBJ2-4; TRBD2 might be the D (6 bases). Germline CDR1 and CDR2: SGHTA and FQGNSA. Trimming cost V 5 bases and J 6 bases, with 17 bases left between them. This CDR3 comprises 15 residues. CDR3 amino acids: CASSITTGTGNIQYF. CDR3 nucleotide sequence: TGTGCCAGCAGCATAACTACCGGGACTGGAAACATTCAGTACTTC.

This clonotype has a single count. The chain combines TRBV7-2 with TRBJ1-6; no clear D gene. Germline CDR1 reads SGHTA; CDR2 reads FQGNSA. V was trimmed by 7 bases and J by 10 bases, leaving 14 bases between them. The CDR3 covers 13 residues. The CDR3 reads CASTTTGWSPLHF. The CDR3 DNA sequence: TGTGCCAGCACCACGACGGGTTGGTCACCCCTCCACTTT.

The chain joins TRBV5-3 to TRBJ2-1, with D uncertain. Being an ORF, TRBV5-3 has a function that is uncertain. This CDR3 contains 11 residues. Trimming took off 10 bases at V and 10 bases at J, with 15 bases between the two ends. The CDR3 nucleotides are TGTGCCTGGAGTGACACCTACGAGCAGTTCTTC. Encoded protein: CAWSDTYEQFF.

The chain has TRBV7-9 and TRBJ2-5, with no clear D. Germline loops: CDR1 SEHNR, CDR2 FQNEAQ (reference sequence). The CDR3 loop spans 12 amino acids. The germline V and J ends were trimmed by 4 bases and 4 bases, with 7 bases remaining between them. CDR3 residues: CASSYWGETQYF. CDR3 DNA: TGTGCCAGCAGCTATTGGGGAGAGACCCAGTACTTC.

This rearrangement joins TRBV10-1 to TRBJ1-4; D uncertain. V dropped 0 bases and J dropped 8 bases, with 10 bases sitting between them. The CDR3 runs to 14 residues. Germline V CDR1 and CDR2: WNHNN, SYGVQD (reference sequence). The CDR3 protein is CASSESSGSEKLFF. CDR3 nucleotide sequence: TGCGCCAGCAGTGAGTCGTCCGGGAGCGAAAAACTGTTTTTT.

Many counts were recorded for this clonotype. The V and J genes are TRBV12-3 or TRBV12-4 and TRBJ1-2, with a possible D match to TRBD1 (6 bases). The length of the CDR3 is 15 residues. Trimming left V 5 bases short and J 0 bases short, with 13 bases between. The CDR3 coding sequence is TGTGCCAGCAGTCAAATACAGGGAACTAACTATGGCTACACCTTC. Residues: CASSQIQGTNYGYTF.

A remark on this clonotype: Being one base from a much bigger clone, this may be a read error. The chain employs TRBV12-3 or TRBV12-4 and TRBJ2-3, with D perhaps matching TRBD1 or TRBD2 (6 bases each). CDR3 length: 15 amino acids. V was clipped by 3 bases and J by 4 bases, with 14 bases between them. CDR3 loop: CASSFPGDFADTQYF. The CDR3, as DNA: TGTGCCAGCAGTTTTCCAGGGGACTTCGCAGATACGCAGTATTTT.

This clonotype has a handful of counts. A much larger clonotype is one base distant, so this may be a read error. V is TRBV20-1 and J is TRBJ1-2, with D maybe TRBD1 (6 bases). This CDR3 is built from 16 residues. Germline CDR1 DFQATT, CDR2 SNEGSKA (reference sequence). Trimming removed 3 bases at V and 4 bases at J, with 21 bases between. CDR3 DNA sequence: TGCAGTGCTAGCTTGGGGGCGGGAAGGGGGTCCTATGGCTACACCTTC. This gives the protein CSASLGAGRGSYGYTF.

About this clonotype itself: The junction does not match germline at one end; this may be a read error. The genes are TRBV20-1 and TRBJ2-1, with D unclear. This CDR3 contains 14 residues. In germline, CDR1 is DFQATT, CDR2 SNEGSKA (reference sequence). The CDR3, as DNA: TGCAGTGCTAGCCGCCTAGGCTCCTACACTGAGCAGTTCTTT. It specifies CSASRLGSYTEQFF.

Comment on this clonotype: This clone may be a read error of a much larger clone one base away. This chain uses TRBV5-4 with TRBJ2-1; D might be TRBD2 (6 bases). In germline, CDR1 is SGHNT, CDR2 YYREEE (reference sequence). The CDR3 covers 16 residues. For the CDR3, the DNA is TGTGCCAGCAGCCTGGGAGGAGGAAGGTCCTGCAATGAGCAGTTCTTC. This translates into CASSLGGGRSCNEQFF.

The J gene is TRBJ1-1, the V gene TRBV2; D remains ambiguous. This CDR3 region has 12 residues. CDR1 and CDR2 (germline): SNHLY, FYNNEI. Between the trimmed V and J ends, which lost 4 bases and 3 bases, there was a span of 6 bases. The CDR3 nucleotides read TGTGCCAGCAGTGTAACAGACACTGAAGCTTTCTTT. It codes for CASSVTDTEAFF. The variable domain in full, with the rest retrieved from reference TRBV2 and TRBJ1-1, is EPEVTQTPSHQVTQMGQEVILRCVPISNHLYFYWYRQILGQKVEFLVSFYNNEISEKSEIFDDQFSVERPDGSNFTLKIRSTKLEDSAMYFCASSVTDTEAFFGQGTRLTVV.

The J gene is TRBJ1-1, the V gene TRBV15, with TRBD1 as a possible D gene (5 bases). Germline CDR1 reads LNHNV; CDR2 reads YYDKDF (reference sequence). V was shortened by 5 bases and J by 3 bases, with 13 bases between the two germline ends. This CDR3 contains 14 residues. The CDR3 spells CATSPGATYTEAFF. The DNA of the CDR3 is TGTGCCACCAGCCCCGGGGCCACTTACACTGAAGCTTTCTTT. The whole variable domain, filled in from reference TRBV15 and TRBJ1-1, reads DAMVIQNPRYQVTQFGKPVTLSCSQTLNHNVMYWYQQKSSQAPKLLFHYYDKDFNNEADTPDNFQSRRPNTSFCFLDIRSPGLGDTAMYLCATSPGATYTEAFFGQGTRLTVV.

Concerning this clonotype: The junction departs from germline at one end; a sequencing error may be responsible. This chain links TRBV14 with TRBJ2-1; D is unresolved. The CDR3 runs to 14 residues. Per germline, CDR1 SGHDN and CDR2 FVKESK. As DNA, the CDR3 is TGTGCCAGCAGCCAGTCGAACTACTACAATGAGCAATTCTTC. It is translated as CASSQSNYYNEQFF. The full variable domain, its missing parts supplied by reference TRBV14 and TRBJ2-1, is EAGVTQFPSHSVIEKGQTVTLRCDPISGHDNLYWYRRVMGKEIKFLLHFVKESKQDESGMPNNRFLAERTGGTYSTLKVQPAELEDSGVYFCASSQSNYYNEQFFGPGTRLTVL.

The chain links TRBV25-1 to TRBJ2-3; no clear D. V was shortened by 9 bases and J by 2 bases, with 21 bases between the two germline ends. Germline V gives CDR1 MGHDK, CDR2 SYGVNS. This CDR3 region has 16 residues. CDR3 DNA sequence: TGTGCCAGTAGTATTCCGGGCTTTCGACACACAGATACGCAGTATTTT. This encodes CASSIPGFRHTDTQYF.

The table lists this clonotype with a count of one. A read error is likely, as this CDR3 ends without the conserved phenylalanine or tryptophan. This chain links TRBV20-1 with TRBJ1-1; the D gene is possibly TRBD1 (5 bases). The CDR3 spans 13 residues. Germline-derived CDR1 and CDR2 are DFQATT and SNEGSKA (reference sequence). With 5 bases removed from V and 6 bases from J, the gap between germline ends came to 16 bases. CDR3: CSADSISFPEAFL. CDR3 DNA: TGCAGTGCTGACAGTATTTCCTTCCCTGAAGCTTTCCTT.

This clonotype was detected a few times. Sequence at one end of the junction differs from germline and may be a read error. The chain is built from TRBV20-1 and TRBJ1-3; 11 bases are a match to TRBD1. The CDR3 is 15 amino acids. Germline V gene lookup returns CDR1 DFQATT and CDR2 SNEGSKA (reference sequence). The CDR3 reads CSAMDRGRFGNTICF. CDR3 DNA sequence: TGCAGTGCCATGGACAGGGGGCGCTTTGGAAACACCATATGTTTT.

This clonotype was counted ten times or more. This chain links TRBV11-2 with TRBJ2-6; the D gene is possibly TRBD1 (6 bases). V lost 6 bases and J lost 5, with 14 bases in between. This CDR3 is 15 amino acids long. Looked up from germline, CDR1 is SGHAT and CDR2 is FQNNGV. The CDR3 reads CASRKPGTRANVLTF. The CDR3 DNA sequence: TGTGCCAGCAGGAAACCAGGGACAAGGGCCAACGTCCTGACTTTC.